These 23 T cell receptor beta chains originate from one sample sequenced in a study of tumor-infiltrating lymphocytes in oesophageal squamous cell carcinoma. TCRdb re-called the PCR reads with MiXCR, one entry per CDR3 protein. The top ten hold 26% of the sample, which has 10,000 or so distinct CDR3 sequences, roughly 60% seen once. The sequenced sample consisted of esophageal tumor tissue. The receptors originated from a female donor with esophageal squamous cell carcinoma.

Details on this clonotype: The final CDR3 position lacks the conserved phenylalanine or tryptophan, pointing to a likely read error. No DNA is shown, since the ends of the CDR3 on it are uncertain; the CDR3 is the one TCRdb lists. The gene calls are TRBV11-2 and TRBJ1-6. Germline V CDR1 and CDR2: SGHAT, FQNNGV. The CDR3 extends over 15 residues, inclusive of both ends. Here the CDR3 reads CASSLGGSPKQFFGP.

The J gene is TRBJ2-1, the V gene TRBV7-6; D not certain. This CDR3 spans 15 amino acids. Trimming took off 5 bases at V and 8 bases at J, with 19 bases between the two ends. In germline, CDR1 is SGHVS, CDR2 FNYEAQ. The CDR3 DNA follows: TGTGCCAGCAGCCGGGTTGGGCCCCAGGTCCATGAGCAGTTCTTC. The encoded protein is CASSRVGPQVHEQFF.

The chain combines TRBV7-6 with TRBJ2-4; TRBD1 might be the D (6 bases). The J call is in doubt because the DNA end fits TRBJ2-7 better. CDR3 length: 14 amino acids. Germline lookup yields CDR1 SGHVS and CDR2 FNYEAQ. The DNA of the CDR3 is TGTGCCAGCAGCTATAACAGGGACTCCTACGAGCAGTACTTC. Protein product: CASSYNRDSYEQYF.

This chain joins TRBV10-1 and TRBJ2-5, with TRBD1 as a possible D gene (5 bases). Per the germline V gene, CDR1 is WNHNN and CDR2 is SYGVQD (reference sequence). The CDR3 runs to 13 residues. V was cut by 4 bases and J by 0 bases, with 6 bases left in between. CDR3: CASSGQYQETQYF. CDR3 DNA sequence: TGCGCCAGCAGTGGACAGTACCAAGAGACCCAGTACTTC.

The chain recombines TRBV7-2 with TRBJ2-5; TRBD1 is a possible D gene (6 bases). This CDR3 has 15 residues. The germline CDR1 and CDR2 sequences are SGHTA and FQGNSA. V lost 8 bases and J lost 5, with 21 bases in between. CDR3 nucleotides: TGTGCCAGCCGCCCCCAGGGGCAGGGGATTGAGACCCAGTACTTC. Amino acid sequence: CASRPQGQGIETQYF. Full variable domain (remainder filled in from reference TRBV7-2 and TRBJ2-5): GAGVSQSPSNKVTEKGKDVELRCDPISGHTALYWYRQSLGQGLEFLIYFQGNSAPDKSGLPSDRFSAERTGGSVSTLTIQRTQQEDSAVYLCASRPQGQGIETQYFGPGTRLLVL.

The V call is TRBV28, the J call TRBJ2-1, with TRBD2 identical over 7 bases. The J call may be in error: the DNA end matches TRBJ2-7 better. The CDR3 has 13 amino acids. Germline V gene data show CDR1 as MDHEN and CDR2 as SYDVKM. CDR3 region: CASSWAGVGEQYF. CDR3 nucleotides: TGTGCCAGCAGTTGGGCGGGAGTAGGCGAGCAGTACTTC.

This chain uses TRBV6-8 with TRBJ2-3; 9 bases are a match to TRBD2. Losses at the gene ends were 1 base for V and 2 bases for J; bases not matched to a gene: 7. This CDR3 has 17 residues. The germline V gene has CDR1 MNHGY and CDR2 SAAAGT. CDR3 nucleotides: TGTGCCAGCAGTTACTACCAACTAGCGGGTTTCACAGATACGCAGTATTTT. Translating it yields CASSYYQLAGFTDTQYF.

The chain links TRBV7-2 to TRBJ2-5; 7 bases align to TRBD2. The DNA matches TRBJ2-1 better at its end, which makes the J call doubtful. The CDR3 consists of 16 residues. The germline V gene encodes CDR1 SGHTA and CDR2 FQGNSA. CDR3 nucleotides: TGTGCCAGCAGCCCCCTAGCGGCTAGCGGATACAATGAGCAGTTCTTC. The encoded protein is CASSPLAASGYNEQFF.

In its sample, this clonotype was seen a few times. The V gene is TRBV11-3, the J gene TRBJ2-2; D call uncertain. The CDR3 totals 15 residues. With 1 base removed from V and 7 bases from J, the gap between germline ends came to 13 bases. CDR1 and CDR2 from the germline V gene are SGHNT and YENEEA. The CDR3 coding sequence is TGTGCCAGCAGCTTAGGAGCAGGCAGGATCGGGGAGCTGTTTTTT. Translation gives CASSLGAGRIGELFF.

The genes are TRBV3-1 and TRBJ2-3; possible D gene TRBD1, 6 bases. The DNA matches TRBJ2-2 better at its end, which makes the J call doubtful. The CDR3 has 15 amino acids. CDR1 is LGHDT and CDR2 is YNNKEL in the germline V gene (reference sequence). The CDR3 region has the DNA TGTGCCAGCTCTCTAGGGGGAGTGGGCGCCGGGGAGCTGTTTTTT. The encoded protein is CASSLGGVGAGELFF.

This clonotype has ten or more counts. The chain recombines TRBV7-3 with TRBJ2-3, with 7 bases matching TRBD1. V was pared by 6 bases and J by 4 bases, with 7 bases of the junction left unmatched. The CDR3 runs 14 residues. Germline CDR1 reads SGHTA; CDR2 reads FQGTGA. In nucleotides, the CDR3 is TGTGCCAGCAGTTCCGGACAGGTTGCAGATACGCAGTATTTT. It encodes CASSSGQVADTQYF.

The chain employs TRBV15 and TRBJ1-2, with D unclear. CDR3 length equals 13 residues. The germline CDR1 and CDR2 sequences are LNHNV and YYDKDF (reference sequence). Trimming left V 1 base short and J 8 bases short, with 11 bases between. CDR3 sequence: CATSRAGEGGYTF. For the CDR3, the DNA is TGTGCCACCAGCAGAGCCGGGGAAGGGGGCTACACCTTC. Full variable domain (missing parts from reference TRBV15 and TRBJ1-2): DAMVIQNPRYQVTQFGKPVTLSCSQTLNHNVMYWYQQKSSQAPKLLFHYYDKDFNNEADTPDNFQSRRPNTSFCFLDIRSPGLGDTAMYLCATSRAGEGGYTFGSGTRLTVV.

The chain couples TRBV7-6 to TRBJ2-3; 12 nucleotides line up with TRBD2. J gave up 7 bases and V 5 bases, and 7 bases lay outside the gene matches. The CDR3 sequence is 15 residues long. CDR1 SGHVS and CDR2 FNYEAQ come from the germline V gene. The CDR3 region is CASSPETSGSYTQYF. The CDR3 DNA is TGTGCCAGCAGCCCCGAGACTAGCGGGAGTTATACGCAGTATTTT.

CDR3 region: CASSQERDSYNEQFF. DNA of the CDR3: TGCGCCAGCAGCCAAGAACGGGACTCCTACAATGAGCAGTTCTTC. This chain links TRBV4-1 with TRBJ2-1; a possible D gene is TRBD2 (5 bases). Between the trimmed V and J ends, which lost 0 bases and 0 bases, there was a span of 6 bases. The germline gives CDR1 MGHRA, CDR2 YSYEKL. The length of the CDR3 is 15 residues.

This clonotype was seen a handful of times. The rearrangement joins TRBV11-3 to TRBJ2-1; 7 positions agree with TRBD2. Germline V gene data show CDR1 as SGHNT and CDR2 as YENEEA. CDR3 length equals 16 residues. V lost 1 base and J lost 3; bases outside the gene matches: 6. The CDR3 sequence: CASSLAPAGIYNEQFF. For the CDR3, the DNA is TGTGCCAGCAGCTTAGCACCAGCGGGGATCTACAATGAGCAGTTCTTC.

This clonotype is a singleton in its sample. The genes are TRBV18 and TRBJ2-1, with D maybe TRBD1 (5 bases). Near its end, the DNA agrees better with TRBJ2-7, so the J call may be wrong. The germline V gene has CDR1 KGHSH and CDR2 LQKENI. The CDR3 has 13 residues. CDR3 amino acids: CASSPPSNREQYF. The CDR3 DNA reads TGTGCCAGCTCACCACCATCTAACAGGGAGCAGTACTTC.

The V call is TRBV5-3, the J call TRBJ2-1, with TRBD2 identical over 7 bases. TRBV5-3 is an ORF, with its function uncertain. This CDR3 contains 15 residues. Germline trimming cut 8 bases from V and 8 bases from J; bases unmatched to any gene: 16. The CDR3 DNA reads TGTGCCAGCAGCCCCATTGGGCGGGAGAGGGATGAGCAGTTCTTC. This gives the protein CASSPIGRERDEQFF.

CDR3 nucleotides: TGTGCCACCAGTTTTGGGGGGAACTATGGCTACACCTTC. This sequence encodes CATSFGGNYGYTF. The V call is TRBV15, the J call TRBJ1-2; a possible D gene is TRBD1 (5 bases). The CDR3 spans 13 residues. Trimming stripped 6 bases from V and 2 bases from J, with 10 bases between. The germline V gene encodes CDR1 LNHNV and CDR2 YYDKDF (reference sequence).

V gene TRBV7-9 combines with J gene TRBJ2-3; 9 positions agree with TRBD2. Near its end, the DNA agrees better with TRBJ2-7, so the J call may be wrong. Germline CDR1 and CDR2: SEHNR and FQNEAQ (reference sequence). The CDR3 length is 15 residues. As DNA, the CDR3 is TGTGCCAGCAGCTCCACCGGGACTAGCTACAATGAGCAGTACTTC. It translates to CASSSTGTSYNEQYF.

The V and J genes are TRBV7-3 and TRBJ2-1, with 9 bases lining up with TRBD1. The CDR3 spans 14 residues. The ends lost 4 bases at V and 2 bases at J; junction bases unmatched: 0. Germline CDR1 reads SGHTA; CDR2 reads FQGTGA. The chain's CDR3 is CASSWTGAYNEQFF. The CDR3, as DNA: TGTGCCAGCAGCTGGACAGGGGCCTACAATGAGCAGTTCTTC. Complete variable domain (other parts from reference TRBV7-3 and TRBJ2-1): GAGVSQTPSNKVTEKGKYVELRCDPISGHTALYWYRQSLGQGPEFLIYFQGTGAADDSGLPNDRFFAVRPEGSVSTLKIQRTERGDSAVYLCASSWTGAYNEQFFGPGTRLTVL.

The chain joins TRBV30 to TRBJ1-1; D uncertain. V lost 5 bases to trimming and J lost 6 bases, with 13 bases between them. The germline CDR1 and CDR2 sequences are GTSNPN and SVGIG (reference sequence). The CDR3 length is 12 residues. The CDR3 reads CAWGEKWPEAFF. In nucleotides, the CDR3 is TGTGCCTGGGGTGAGAAATGGCCTGAAGCTTTCTTT.

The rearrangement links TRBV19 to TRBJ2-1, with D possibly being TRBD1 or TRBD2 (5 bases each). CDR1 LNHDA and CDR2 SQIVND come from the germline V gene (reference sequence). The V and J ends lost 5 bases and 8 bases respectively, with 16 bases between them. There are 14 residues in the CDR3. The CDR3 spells CASSVTGPDDEQFF. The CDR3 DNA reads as TGTGCCAGTAGTGTAACGGGACCAGACGATGAGCAGTTCTTC.

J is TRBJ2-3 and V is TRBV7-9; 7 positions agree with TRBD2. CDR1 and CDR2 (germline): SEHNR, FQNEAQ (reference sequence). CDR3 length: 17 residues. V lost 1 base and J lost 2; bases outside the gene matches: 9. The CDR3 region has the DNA TGTGCCAGCAGCTTAGGGGTTCTAGCGGAATCCACAGATACGCAGTATTTT. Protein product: CASSLGVLAESTDTQYF.